These T cell receptor beta chains were read from a single sample in a study of shared clonotypes between healthy human individuals. The method was immunoSEQ multiplex PCR; TCRdb's version includes in-frame clones alone and lacks a portion of them. Found here are hundreds of thousands of clones, 80% to 95% of them singletons; the top ten hold around 24%. Sequenced material: naive CD8+ T cells sorted from blood. The receptors shown here come from a man younger than 45 in good health. Each CDR3 is given with its conserved first and last residue. The order of the fields is V gene, D gene, J gene, CDR3 protein, CDR3 DNA. A D gene is named only where the DNA matches it firmly.

>TRBV4-2|TRBD2|TRBJ2-4
CASSQRTRTNIQYF
TGTGCCAGCAGCCAGCGGACTAGGACAAACATTCAGTACTTC
>TRBV5-6|.|TRBJ1-1
CASSLWGANTEAFF
TGTGCCAGCAGCTTGTGGGGGGCGAACACTGAAGCTTTCTTT
>TRBV15|TRBD2|TRBJ2-7
CATSRGLAGGDEQYF
TGTGCCACCAGCAGAGGACTAGCGGGAGGGGACGAGCAGTACTTC
>TRBV6-1|.|TRBJ2-2
CASSEARWDTGELFF
TGTGCCAGCAGTGAAGCAAGATGGGACACCGGGGAGCTGTTTTTT
>TRBV27|TRBD1|TRBJ2-5
CASSGTGGMETQYF
TGTGCCAGCAGCGGGACAGGGGGCATGGAGACCCAGTACTTC
>TRBV14|TRBD2|TRBJ2-7
CASSRLLAGATRPYEQYF
TGTGCCAGCAGCCGTTTACTAGCGGGAGCGACAAGACCCTACGAGCAGTACTTC
>TRBV19|.|TRBJ2-7
CASTQGSEQYF
TGTGCCAGCACACAGGGCTCCGAGCAGTACTTC
>TRBV5-1|TRBD2|TRBJ2-7
CASSLGAGGSYEQYF
TGCGCCAGCAGCTTGGGAGCGGGAGGTTCCTACGAGCAGTACTTC
>TRBV27|.|TRBJ1-5
CASSAQGSNQPQHF
TGTGCCAGCAGCGCGCAGGGATCCAATCAGCCCCAGCATTTT
>TRBV4-1|.|TRBJ2-5
CASSQEGQGFFISETQYF
TGCGCCAGCAGCCAAGAAGGTCAGGGTTTCTTCATTTCGGAGACCCAGTACTTC
>TRBV28|.|TRBJ2-6
CASSLDGLGANVLTF
TGTGCCAGCAGTTTGGATGGCCTCGGGGCCAACGTCCTGACTTTC
>TRBV7-6|.|TRBJ2-7
CASSLDDYEQYF
TGTGCCAGCAGCTTAGACGACTACGAGCAGTACTTC
>TRBV15|TRBD2|TRBJ2-1
CATSRAGLADSGNEQFF
TGTGCCACCAGCAGAGCTGGCCTAGCGGATTCGGGGAATGAGCAGTTCTTC
>TRBV27|TRBD2|TRBJ2-1
CASSPSGRTNEQFF
TGTGCCAGCAGCCCTAGCGGGAGGACGAATGAGCAGTTCTTC
>TRBV7-9|.|TRBJ2-5
CASSPDTQETQYF
TGTGCCAGCAGCCCCGACACCCAAGAGACCCAGTACTTC
>TRBV6-1|TRBD1|TRBJ1-1
CASSEPWTGGENTEAFF
TGTGCCAGCAGTGAACCCTGGACAGGGGGGGAGAACACTGAAGCTTTCTTT
>TRBV5-6|.|TRBJ2-7
CASSLSGADYEQYF
TGTGCCAGCAGCTTGTCAGGGGCTGACTACGAGCAGTACTTC